A single sample is the source of the 12 T cell receptor beta chains below, sequenced in a study of T cell responses to AZD1222 COVID-19 vaccine. Using immunoSEQ multiplex PCR, the repertoire was profiled, and TCRdb retains in-frame clones only, with some absent. The sample contains 200,000 to 250,000 clones, about 94% of which appear only once. The sample consisted of peripheral blood, taken 28 days after the second dose of the MenACWY control vaccine. These receptors originate from an adult who received the MenACWY meningococcal vaccine as a control.

This chain links TRBV29-1 with TRBJ1-1; D possibly corresponds to TRBD1 (5 bases). The V gene lost 6 bases and the J gene lost 1 base, with 12 bases spanning the gap. CDR3 length: 13 amino acids. CDR1 is SQVTM and CDR2 is ANQGSEA in the germline V gene. CDR3 coding DNA: TGCAGCGTACGACAGTTCGCGAACACTGAAGCTTTCTTT. Its translation is CSVRQFANTEAFF.

The chain has TRBV2 and TRBJ1-4, with D possibly being TRBD1 (5 bases). The length of the CDR3 is 12 residues. The germline V gene has CDR1 SNHLY and CDR2 FYNNEI. Trimming took off 11 bases at V and 7 bases at J, with 14 bases between the two ends. CDR3: CAGSWTFEKLFF. CDR3 sequence (DNA): TGTGCCGGCTCCTGGACATTTGAAAAACTGTTTTTT. The variable domain in full, completed from reference TRBV2 and TRBJ1-4, reads EPEVTQTPSHQVTQMGQEVILRCVPISNHLYFYWYRQILGQKVEFLVSFYNNEISEKSEIFDDQFSVERPDGSNFTLKIRSTKLEDSAMYFCAGSWTFEKLFFGSGTQLSVL.

V gene TRBV3-1 (or the pseudogene TRBV3-2) combines with J gene TRBJ2-3, with TRBD2 matching 9 bases. The V and J ends lost 0 bases and 4 bases, in that order; junction bases with no gene match: 8. CDR1 and CDR2 from the germline V gene are LGHDT and YNNKEL (reference sequence). The CDR3 totals 17 residues. The CDR3 spells CASSQDRVAGVSDTQYF. In DNA form, the CDR3 reads TGTGCCAGCAGCCAAGATAGAGTAGCGGGAGTGTCAGATACGCAGTATTTT.

Of note for this clone: Other DNA sequences in the sample encode the same CDR3. V gene TRBV10-3 combines with J gene TRBJ2-5; possible D gene TRBD1, 6 bases. This CDR3 spans 14 amino acids. CDR1 ENHRY and CDR2 SYGVKD come from the germline V gene. V dropped 6 bases and J dropped 1 base, with 12 bases sitting between them. The CDR3 DNA follows: TGTGCCATCAGCAGACAGGACCCCCAAGAGACCCAGTACTTC. This encodes CAISRQDPQETQYF.

As to this clone: Other DNA sequences in this sample translate to the same CDR3. CDR3 sequence reads: CASSPRGETQYF. CDR3 DNA sequence: TGTGCCAGCTCACCAAGGGGAGAGACCCAGTACTTC. This chain connects TRBV18 to TRBJ2-5; D is possibly TRBD1 (5 bases). CDR1 and CDR2 from the germline V gene are KGHSH and LQKENI. The CDR3 length is 12 residues. The V and J ends lost 2 bases and 4 bases respectively, with 5 bases between them.

This clone was recorded once. The rearrangement links TRBV5-1 to TRBJ2-5, with D perhaps TRBD1 (6 bases). V gave up 5 bases and J gave up 1 base, with 18 bases separating them. The CDR3 runs to 16 residues. The germline CDR1 and CDR2 sequences are SGHRS and YFSETQ. The CDR3 DNA follows: TGCGCCAGCAGTTTGACTCGCGAGACAGGCCAAGAGACCCAGTACTTC. Amino acid sequence: CASSLTRETGQETQYF.

The rearrangement uses TRBV5-6 and TRBJ1-2, with D possibly being TRBD1 (6 bases). The CDR3 runs 12 residues. CDR1 is SGHDT, CDR2 YYEEEE, per germline. Trimming pared 6 bases from V and 2 bases from J, leaving 8 bases between. CDR3 sequence (DNA): TGTGCCAGCAACAGGGAAAACTATGGCTACACCTTC. Protein: CASNRENYGYTF.

J is TRBJ2-5 and V is TRBV28; a possible D gene is TRBD1 (5 bases). The ends were cut back, 6 bases at V and 5 bases at J, with 22 bases in the middle. Looked up from germline, CDR1 is MDHEN and CDR2 is SYDVKM. The CDR3 extends over 16 amino acids. The CDR3 spells CASRDSTPRGRETQYF. DNA of the CDR3: TGTGCCAGCAGGGATTCTACCCCTAGGGGCCGTGAGACCCAGTACTTC.

The chain employs TRBV6-2 or TRBV6-3 and TRBJ2-5, with D perhaps matching TRBD1 (6 bases). Germline V lookup: CDR1 MNHEY, CDR2 SVGEGT. The V and J ends lost 7 bases and 5 bases respectively, with 20 bases between them. The CDR3 is 15 residues long. The CDR3 nucleotides are TGTGCCAGCACCCCACTAGACAGGATTCGGGAGACCCAGTACTTC. Translation: CASTPLDRIRETQYF.

The CDR3 nucleotides read TGTGCCAGCAGCGGTTACGGGGGCTACACCTTC. It codes for CASSGYGGYTF. The chain links TRBV28 to TRBJ1-2; D is ambiguous. The CDR3 runs to 11 residues. Germline CDR1 reads MDHEN; CDR2 reads SYDVKM. V dropped 6 bases and J dropped 8 bases, with 10 bases sitting between them.

The chain carries TRBV30 and TRBJ1-6; TRBD1 matches 11 bases. CDR3 length: 14 amino acids. With V trimmed by 3 bases and J by 9 bases, 4 bases remained unmatched. Germline assignment: CDR1 GTSNPN and CDR2 SVGIG (reference sequence). The CDR3 nucleotides are TGTGCCTGGAGCCCTGGACAGGGGGCTTCACCCCTCCACTTT. The encoded protein is CAWSPGQGASPLHF.

This chain joins TRBV4-2 and TRBJ1-2, with D perhaps TRBD1 (5 bases). The ends were cut back, 3 bases at V and 6 bases at J, with 20 bases in the middle. This CDR3 has 16 amino acids. Germline V gene data show CDR1 as LGHNA and CDR2 as YNFKEQ. The CDR3: CASSQTYPPGKDGYTF. The CDR3 DNA reads as TGTGCCAGCAGCCAGACTTACCCCCCAGGGAAGGATGGCTACACCTTC.